This is a list of T cell receptor beta chains from one sample in a study of glioma-infiltrating T cells after dendritic cell vaccination. Sequenced by immunoSEQ multiplex PCR; TCRdb stores in-frame clones only, minus some. Among just under 85,000 clones listed, about 90% were seen once. The material was blood, obtained before dendritic cell vaccination. The receptors originated from a human donor with glioblastoma. The CDR3 runs from the conserved cysteine through the conserved F or W. D genes are given only for firm matches. Size values are once, few and many counts, or a class for expanded clones, and some rows have none.

TRBD2 NA TRBJ2-4 TRBV6-6 TGTGCCAGCAGCCGGGCGGGGGTAAACATTCAGTACTTC CASSRAGVNIQYF
NA NA TRBJ1-1 TRBV6-1 TGTGCCAGCAGTGAAGCGAGGGCCACTGAAGCTTTCTTT CASSEARATEAFF
TRBD1 NA TRBJ1-2 TRBV19 TGTGCCAGTAGCCCGGACAGGGGAAGAGGTGGCTACACCTTC CASSPDRGRGGYTF
TRBD2 NA TRBJ2-4 TRBV7-9 TGTGCCAGCAGCGAAACTAGCGGGAGGGCCTTCAACATTCAGTACTTC CASSETSGRAFNIQYF
TRBD1 once TRBJ1-6 TRBV9 TGTGCCAGCAGCGTACGCGGCAGGGGGAGCGATTCACCCCTCCACTTT CASSVRGRGSDSPLHF
TRBD1 NA TRBJ1-2 TRBV19 TGTGCCAGTAGTGCCCGGCCGGGACAGGCCGCTAACTATGGCTACACCTTC CASSARPGQAANYGYTF
TRBD1 NA TRBJ1-1 TRBV29-1 TGCAGCGCCAGGACAGGTGGGGAAGCTTTCTTT CSARTGGEAFF
NA NA TRBJ1-2 TRBV7-3 TGTGCCAGCAGCTTAACCCCGGACAACTCACTTGGCTACACCTTC CASSLTPDNSLGYTF
NA NA TRBJ2-4 TRBV7-8 TGTGCCAGCAGCTTAACTCCCCGGGGGTTAGCCAAAAACATTCAGTACTTC CASSLTPRGLAKNIQYF
NA NA TRBJ1-1 TRBV30 TGTGCCTGGGTCACAGGGAACACTGAAGCTTTCTTT CAWVTGNTEAFF
TRBD2 NA TRBJ2-3 TRBV29-1 TGCAGCAGTGGACTAGCCCTCACAGATACGCAGTATTTT CSSGLALTDTQYF
NA NA TRBJ1-1 TRBV11-2 TGTGCCAGCAGCGCTTACACCGCTTTCTTT CASSAYTAFF
NA NA TRBJ1-2 TRBV5-4 TGTGCCAGCAGCTTGACTCTAGCCATCGCCCTCACCTTC CASSLTLAIALTF
NA NA TRBJ2-5 TRBV5-1 TGCGCCAGCAGCTTGACAGGCCCCCAAGAGACCCAGTACTTC CASSLTGPQETQYF
TRBD2 NA TRBJ2-3 TRBV15 TGTGCCACCAGCAAAACAGCGGGAGGGCCGACAGATACGCAGTATTTT CATSKTAGGPTDTQYF
TRBD1 NA TRBJ2-7 TRBV5-1 TGCGCCAGCAGCTGGGACAGGTCGTACGAGCAGTACTTC CASSWDRSYEQYF
NA once TRBJ1-3 TRBV6-5 TGTGCCAGCAGTTACCCTGCTGGAAACACCATATATTTT CASSYPAGNTIYF
TRBD2 NA TRBJ2-3 TRBV4-1 TGCGCCAGCAGCCAAGATCCAAAGCGGGGGGTAACAGATACGCAGTATTTT CASSQDPKRGVTDTQYF
NA NA TRBJ1-2 TRBV6-6 TGTGCCAGCTCGGAGGCCTACAGTGGCTACACCTTC CASSEAYSGYTF
NA NA TRBJ1-1 TRBV10-3 TGTGCCATCAAGGTGGAAGGGGCTAGCACTGAAGCTTTCTTT CAIKVEGASTEAFF
NA NA TRBJ2-7 TRBV21-1 TGTGCCAGCAGCAGACCGAAGACAGGTCAGACCTACGAGCAGTACTTC CASSRPKTGQTYEQYF
TRBD2 NA TRBJ2-1 TRBV7-2 TGTGCCAGCAGCAAGACCGGGACTACGGACAATGAGCAGTTCTTC CASSKTGTTDNEQFF
NA NA TRBJ2-6 TRBV21-1 TGTGCCAGCAGCAAACGGGGGTGGAGACAGGGTGCTGGGGCCAACGTCCTGACTTTC CASSKRGWRQGAGANVLTF
NA NA TRBJ2-3 TRBV4-1 TGCGCCAGCAGCCAAGTTTGGTCGAGCAGCACAGATACGCAGTATTTT CASSQVWSSSTDTQYF
TRBD1 NA TRBJ1-2 TRBV6-1 TGTGCCAGCAGGGCGGGGACAGCCTATGGCTACACCTTC CASRAGTAYGYTF
TRBD1 once TRBJ1-2 TRBV6-1 TGTGCCAGCAGAAAAGACAGGGATGGCTACACCTTC CASRKDRDGYTF
TRBD1 NA TRBJ1-4 TRBV5-4 TGTGCCAGCAGCTTGGAAGGGGGCAATGAAAAACTGTTTTTT CASSLEGGNEKLFF
NA NA TRBJ2-7 TRBV27 TGTGCCAGCAGGGGGAGTGTGTCCTACGAGCAGTACTTC CASRGSVSYEQYF
NA NA TRBJ2-2 TRBV7-9 TGTGCCAGCAGCTTAGACTGGAACACCGGGGAGCTGTTTTTT CASSLDWNTGELFF
NA few TRBJ1-1 TRBV9 TGTGCCAGCAGCGTAGGGATTACAGGTAACACTGAAGCTTTCTTT CASSVGITGNTEAFF